Listed here is a single T cell receptor beta chain. Data came from immunoSEQ multiplex PCR; TCRdb stores just in-frame clones and leaves some out. The sample includes some 120,000 clones, approximately 83% of them seen just once. Per germline, CDR1 SNHLY and CDR2 FYNNEI. With 7 bases removed from V and 3 bases from J, the gap between germline ends came to 21 bases. The length of the CDR3 is 16 residues. These data are taken from a study of blood T cell repertoires in COVID-19. The sequence derives from a man aged 55 to 70 with acute or convalescent COVID-19. What was sequenced was peripheral blood. The chain joins TRBV2 to TRBJ1-2, with no clear D. The CDR3 sequence is CASTKLLHGDDYGYTF. CDR3 bases: TGTGCCAGCACCAAATTATTACACGGGGATGACTATGGCTACACCTTC. The full variable domain, completed using reference TRBV2 and TRBJ1-2, is EPEVTQTPSHQVTQMGQEVILRCVPISNHLYFYWYRQILGQKVEFLVSFYNNEISEKSEIFDDQFSVERPDGSNFTLKIRSTKLEDSAMYFCASTKLLHGDDYGYTFGSGTRLTVV.